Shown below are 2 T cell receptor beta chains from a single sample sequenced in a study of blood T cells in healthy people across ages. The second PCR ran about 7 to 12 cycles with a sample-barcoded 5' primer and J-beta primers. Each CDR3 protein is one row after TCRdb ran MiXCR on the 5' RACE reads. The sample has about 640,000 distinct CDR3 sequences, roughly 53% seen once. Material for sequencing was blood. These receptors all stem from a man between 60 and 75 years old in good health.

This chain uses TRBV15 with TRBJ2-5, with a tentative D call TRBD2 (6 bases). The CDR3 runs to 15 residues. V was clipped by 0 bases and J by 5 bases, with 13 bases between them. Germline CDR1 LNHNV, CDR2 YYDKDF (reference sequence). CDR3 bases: TGTGCCACCAGCAGAGATAGGAGGGCTGCGGAGACCCAGTACTTC. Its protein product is CATSRDRRAAETQYF.

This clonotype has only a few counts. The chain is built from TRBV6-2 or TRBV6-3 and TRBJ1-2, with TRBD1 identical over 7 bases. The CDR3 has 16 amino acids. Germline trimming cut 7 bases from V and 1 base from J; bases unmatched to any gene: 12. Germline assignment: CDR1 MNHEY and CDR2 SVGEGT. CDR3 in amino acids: CASTERQGIFNYGYTF. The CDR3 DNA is TGTGCCAGCACGGAACGACAGGGAATCTTTAACTATGGCTACACCTTC.